The present T cell receptor (beta chain) was sequenced within a study of T cell responses to AZD1222 COVID-19 vaccine (dated by TCRdb to about 2021). Context from the whole study: AZD1222 recipients with second doses at about 4 weeks or about 12 weeks were pooled, because spike-specific TCR depth and breadth did not differ between schedules. A total of more than 230 trial participants underwent TCR sequencing, of whom about 210 had received two doses of AZD1222 and roughly 26 had received two doses of the MenACWY control vaccine. Enrollment into the trials was organized by age into subgroups of 18-55, 56-69 and 70-plus years, and those subgroups contained roughly 150, 30 and 60 TCR-sequenced participants, respectively.

This clone appeared once. This receptor's antigen is unknown. Within one base of it there is no much larger clone, and no base qualities were kept. Study-wide findings and limitations: Only a handful of AZD1222 recipients were SARS-CoV-2 seropositive at baseline, limiting conclusions about previously exposed vaccinees. Epitopes outside the regions mutated in the B.1.351 and B.1.1.7 variants were reportedly recognized by nearly half of the unique spike-specific TCRs. Participants were mostly white British and included more females than males, and it was suggested by the authors that clonal diversity may have been underestimated. Because no day 14 peak-response samples were available, the repertoires could be characterized only after the peak T cell response. Spike-specific TCR breadth and depth rose significantly after two AZD1222 doses compared with day 0 and with MenACWY recipients. The 56-69-year group was small, and its depth increase did not reach significance, likely because of low power. The vaccine-associated CD4 TCRs covered the entire spike protein, and the dominant responses fell in regions 160-218 and 743-854.

The CDR3 regions of human TCRbeta chains were analyzed by immunosequencing. Regarding the original processing steps: TCRs in the repertoires were compared against a reference library of SARS-CoV-2-specific TCRs that had been generated with the MIRA antigen-specificity platform. Breadth meant the fraction of unique TCRs that were SARS-CoV-2-associated, whereas depth meant the fraction of total T cells that were SARS-CoV-2-associated. Using the MIRA data, each spike-specific TCR was mapped to the spike region that the TCR reacts to and placed in a CD4 or CD8 class. Log10-transformed breadth and depth values were compared by one-way ANOVA with Sidak's multiple comparisons tests. TCRdb mirrors the immuneACCESS table, restricted to in-frame sequences. Some clones are absent from its copies; in checked studies, under half trace to an unresolved V gene, and the reason for the others is unknown. The DNA gave D and trimming, while V, J and clone size come from that table. The sample records about 130,000 clones, roughly 90% of which are singletons. The top ten clones comprise 1.5% to 2% of the sample.

The intended sense of this specimen's time point label: baseline before first vaccination. Samples from vaccinated people were obtained from the UK trials COV001 and COV002, which included a single-blind randomized controlled phase 2/3 trial of AZD1222 (ChAdOx1 nCoV-19) in healthy adults. For TCRbeta chain sequencing, PBMC samples were collected from trial participants at day 0 and at day 28 after the second dose. The germline V gene (reference sequence) supplies CDR1 SEHNR and CDR2 FQNEAQ. From cysteine to phenylalanine, the CDR3 is 18 amino acids long. The DNA shown is the 54-base CDR3, in frame from base 1. Trimming leaves V shorter by 2 bases and J shorter by 0 bases, with the junction holding 10 bases beyond the gene matches.

The chain is encoded by TRBV7-9 joined to TRBJ1-5, with 7 central nucleotides matching TRBD1. The clonotype was recovered from an adult in good health. The specimen comprised peripheral blood, sampled on day 0 of AZD1222 vaccination. The CDR3 in this case is CASSLYRYRGDSNQPQHF. The DNA is as follows: TGTGCCAGCAGCTTATATCGGTACAGGGGCGATAGCAATCAGCCCCAGCATTTT. This CDR3, with the reference TRBV7-9 and TRBJ1-5 proteins standing in past its ends, gives the full variable domain DTGVSQNPRHKITKRGQNVTFRCDPISEHNRLYWYRQTLGQGPEFLTYFQNEAQLEKSRLLSDRFSAERPKGSFSTLEIQRTEQGDSAMYLCASSLYRYRGDSNQPQHFGDGTRLSIL.